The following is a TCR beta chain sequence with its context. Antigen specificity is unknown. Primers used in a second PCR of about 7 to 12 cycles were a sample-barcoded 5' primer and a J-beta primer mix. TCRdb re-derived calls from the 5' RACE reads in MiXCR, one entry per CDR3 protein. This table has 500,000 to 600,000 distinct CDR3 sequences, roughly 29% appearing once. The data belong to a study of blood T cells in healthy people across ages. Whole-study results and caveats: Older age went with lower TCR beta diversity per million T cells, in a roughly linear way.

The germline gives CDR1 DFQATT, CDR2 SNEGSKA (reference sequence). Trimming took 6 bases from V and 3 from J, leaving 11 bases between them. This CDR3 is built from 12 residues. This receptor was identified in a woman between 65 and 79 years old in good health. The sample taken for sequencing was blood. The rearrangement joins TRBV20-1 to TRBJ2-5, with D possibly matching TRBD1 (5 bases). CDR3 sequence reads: CSAVAREETQYF. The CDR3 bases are TGCAGTGCCGTGGCCAGGGAAGAGACCCAGTACTTC.